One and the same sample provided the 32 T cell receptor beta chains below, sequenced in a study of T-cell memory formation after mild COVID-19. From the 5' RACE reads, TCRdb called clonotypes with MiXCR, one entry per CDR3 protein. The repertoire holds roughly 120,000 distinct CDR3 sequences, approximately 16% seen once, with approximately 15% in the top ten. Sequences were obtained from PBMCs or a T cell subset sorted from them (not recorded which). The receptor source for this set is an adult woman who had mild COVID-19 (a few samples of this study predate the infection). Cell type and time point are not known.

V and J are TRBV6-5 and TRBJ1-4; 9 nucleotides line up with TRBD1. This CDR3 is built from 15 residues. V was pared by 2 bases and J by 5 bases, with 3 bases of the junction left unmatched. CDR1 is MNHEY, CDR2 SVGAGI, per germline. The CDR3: CASSYTGTGNEKLFF. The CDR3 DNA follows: TGTGCCAGCAGTTACACAGGGACAGGGAATGAAAAACTGTTTTTT.

The CDR3 reads CAIGEPGQGAYEQYF. CDR3 bases: TGTGCCATCGGGGAACCGGGACAGGGGGCCTACGAGCAGTACTTC. The chain couples TRBV10-3 to TRBJ2-7, with 11 bases lining up with TRBD1. This CDR3 comprises 15 residues. J was trimmed by 2 bases and V by 8 bases; bases with no gene match: 8. Germline V lookup: CDR1 ENHRY, CDR2 SYGVKD.

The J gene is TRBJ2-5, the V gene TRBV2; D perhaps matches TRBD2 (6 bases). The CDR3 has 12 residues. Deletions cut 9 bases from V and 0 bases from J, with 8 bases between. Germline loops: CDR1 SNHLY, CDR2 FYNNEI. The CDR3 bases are TGTGCCAGTTGCGGGGACCAAGAGACCCAGTACTTC. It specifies CASCGDQETQYF.

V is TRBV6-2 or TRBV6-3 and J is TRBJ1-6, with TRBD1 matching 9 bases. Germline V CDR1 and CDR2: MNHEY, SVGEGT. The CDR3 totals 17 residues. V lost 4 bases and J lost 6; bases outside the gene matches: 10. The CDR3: CASSSPGTTGGNSPLHF. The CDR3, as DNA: TGTGCCAGCAGTTCCCCGGGTACGACAGGGGGTAATTCACCCCTCCACTTT.

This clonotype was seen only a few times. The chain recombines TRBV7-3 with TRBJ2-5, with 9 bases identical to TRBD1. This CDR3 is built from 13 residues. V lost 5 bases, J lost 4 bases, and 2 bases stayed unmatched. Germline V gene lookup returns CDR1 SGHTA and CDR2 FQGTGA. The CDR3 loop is CASSVGQGETQYF. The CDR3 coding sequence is TGTGCCAGCAGCGTGGGACAGGGAGAGACCCAGTACTTC.

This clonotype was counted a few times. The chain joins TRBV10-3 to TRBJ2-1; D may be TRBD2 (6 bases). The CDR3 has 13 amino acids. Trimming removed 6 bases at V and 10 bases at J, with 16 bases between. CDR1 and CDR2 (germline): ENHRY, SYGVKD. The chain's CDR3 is CAIRGTGGEEQFF. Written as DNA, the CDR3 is TGTGCCATCAGGGGGACTGGAGGAGAGGAGCAGTTCTTC.

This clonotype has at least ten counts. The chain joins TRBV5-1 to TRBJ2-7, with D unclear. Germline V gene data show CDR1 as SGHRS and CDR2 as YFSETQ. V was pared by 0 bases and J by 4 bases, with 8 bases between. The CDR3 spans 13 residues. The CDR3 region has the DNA TGCGCCAGCAGCTTGGGCAGATGGTACGAGCAGTACTTC. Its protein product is CASSLGRWYEQYF.

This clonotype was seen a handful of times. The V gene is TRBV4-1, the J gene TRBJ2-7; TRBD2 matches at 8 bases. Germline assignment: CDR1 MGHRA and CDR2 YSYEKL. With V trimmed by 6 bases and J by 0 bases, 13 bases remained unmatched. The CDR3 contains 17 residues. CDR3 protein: CASSSRGGSGGSYEQYF. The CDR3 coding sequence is TGCGCCAGCAGTTCCCGGGGGGGGAGCGGGGGCTCCTACGAGCAGTACTTC.

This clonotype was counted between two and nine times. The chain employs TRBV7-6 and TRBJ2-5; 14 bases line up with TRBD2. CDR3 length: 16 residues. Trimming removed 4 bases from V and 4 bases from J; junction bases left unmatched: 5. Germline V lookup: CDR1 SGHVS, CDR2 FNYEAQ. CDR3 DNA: TGTGCCAGCAGCTCTTTAGGACTAGCGGGAGGAGAGACCCAGTACTTC. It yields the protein CASSSLGLAGGETQYF.

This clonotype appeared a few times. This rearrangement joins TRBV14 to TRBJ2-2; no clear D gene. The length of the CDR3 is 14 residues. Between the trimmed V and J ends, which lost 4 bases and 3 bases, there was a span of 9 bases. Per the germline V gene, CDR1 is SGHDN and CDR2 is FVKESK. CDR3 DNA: TGTGCCAGCAGCCGGAACAGATACACCGGGGAGCTGTTTTTT. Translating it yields CASSRNRYTGELFF.

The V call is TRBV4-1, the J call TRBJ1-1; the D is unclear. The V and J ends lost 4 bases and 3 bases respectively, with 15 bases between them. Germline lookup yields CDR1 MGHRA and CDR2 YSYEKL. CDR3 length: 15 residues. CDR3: CASSPGWTGHTEAFF. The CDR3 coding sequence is TGCGCCAGCAGCCCTGGGTGGACCGGGCACACTGAAGCTTTCTTT.

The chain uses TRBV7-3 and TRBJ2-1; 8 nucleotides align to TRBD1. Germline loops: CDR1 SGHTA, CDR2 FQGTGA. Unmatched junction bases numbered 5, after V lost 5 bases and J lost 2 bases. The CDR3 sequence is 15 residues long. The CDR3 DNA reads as TGTGCCAGCAGCCTCCGACAGGGGACCTACAATGAGCAGTTCTTC. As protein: CASSLRQGTYNEQFF.

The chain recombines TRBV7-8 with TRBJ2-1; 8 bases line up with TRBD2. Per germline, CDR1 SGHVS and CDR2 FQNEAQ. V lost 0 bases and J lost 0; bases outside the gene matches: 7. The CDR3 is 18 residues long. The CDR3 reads CASSLALIAGFSYNEQFF. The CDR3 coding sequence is TGTGCCAGCAGCTTAGCGCTTATAGCGGGGTTCTCCTACAATGAGCAGTTCTTC.

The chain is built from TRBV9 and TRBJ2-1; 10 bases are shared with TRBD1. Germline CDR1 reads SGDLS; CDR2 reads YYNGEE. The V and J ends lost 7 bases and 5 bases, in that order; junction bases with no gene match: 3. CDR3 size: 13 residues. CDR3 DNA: TGTGCCAGCGGGACAGGGGATAACAATGAGCAGTTCTTC. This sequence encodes CASGTGDNNEQFF.

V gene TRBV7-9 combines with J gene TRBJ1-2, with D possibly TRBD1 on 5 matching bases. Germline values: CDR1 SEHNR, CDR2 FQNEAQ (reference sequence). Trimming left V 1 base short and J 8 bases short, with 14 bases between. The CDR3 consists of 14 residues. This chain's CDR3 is CASSLETGDGGYTF. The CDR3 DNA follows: TGTGCCAGCAGCTTAGAGACGGGGGATGGGGGCTACACCTTC.

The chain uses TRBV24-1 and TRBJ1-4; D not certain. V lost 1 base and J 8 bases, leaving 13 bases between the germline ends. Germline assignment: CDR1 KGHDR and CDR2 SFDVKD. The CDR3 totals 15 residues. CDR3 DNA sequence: TGTGCCACCAGTGATTTTGTGACGGGAGGAGAAAAACTGTTTTTT. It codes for CATSDFVTGGEKLFF.

CDR3 loop: CASSSRNWDRGVLHSNQPQHF. The CDR3 DNA sequence: TGCGCCAGCAGCTCTAGGAACTGGGACAGGGGGGTCTTGCATAGCAATCAGCCCCAGCATTTT. The chain is built from TRBV5-1 and TRBJ1-5; 11 bases line up with TRBD1. The trim removed 3 bases at V and 0 bases at J, leaving 17 bases unmatched. Germline CDR1 SGHRS, CDR2 YFSETQ. The CDR3 covers 21 residues.

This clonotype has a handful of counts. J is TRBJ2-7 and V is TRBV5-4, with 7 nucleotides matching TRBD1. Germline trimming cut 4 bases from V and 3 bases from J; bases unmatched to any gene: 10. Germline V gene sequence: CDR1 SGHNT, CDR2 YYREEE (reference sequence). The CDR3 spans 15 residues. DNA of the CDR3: TGTGCCAGCAGCCTTCGGACAGGTCGTCACTACGAGCAGTACTTC. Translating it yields CASSLRTGRHYEQYF.

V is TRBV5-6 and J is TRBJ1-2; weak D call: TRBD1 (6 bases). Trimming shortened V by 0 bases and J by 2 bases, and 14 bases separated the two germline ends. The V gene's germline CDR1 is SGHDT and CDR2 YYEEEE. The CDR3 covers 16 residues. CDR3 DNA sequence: TGTGCCAGCAGCTTGGCACCGACAGGAATCAACTATGGCTACACCTTC. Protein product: CASSLAPTGINYGYTF. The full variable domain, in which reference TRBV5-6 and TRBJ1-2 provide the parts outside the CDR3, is DAGVTQSPTHLIKTRGQQVTLRCSPKSGHDTVSWYQQALGQGPQFIFQYYEEEERQRGNFPDRFSGHQFPNYSSELNVNALLLGDSALYLCASSLAPTGINYGYTFGSGTRLTVV.

The CDR3 loop is CAWSLLGLAGETQYF. The CDR3, as DNA: TGTGCCTGGAGTCTTTTGGGACTAGCGGGAGAGACCCAGTACTTC. The chain uses TRBV30 and TRBJ2-5, with TRBD2 matching over 12 bases. The ends lost 2 bases at V and 4 bases at J; junction bases unmatched: 5. From germline, CDR1 is GTSNPN and CDR2 SVGIG (reference sequence). The CDR3 contains 15 residues.

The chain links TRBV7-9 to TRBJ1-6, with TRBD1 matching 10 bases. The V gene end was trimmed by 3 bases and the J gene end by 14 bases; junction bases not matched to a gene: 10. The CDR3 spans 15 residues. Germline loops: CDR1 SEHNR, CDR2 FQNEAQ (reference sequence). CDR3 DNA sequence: TGTGCCAGCAGCTTCGCCGGGACAGGGGAACGAGCCCTCCACTTT. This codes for CASSFAGTGERALHF.

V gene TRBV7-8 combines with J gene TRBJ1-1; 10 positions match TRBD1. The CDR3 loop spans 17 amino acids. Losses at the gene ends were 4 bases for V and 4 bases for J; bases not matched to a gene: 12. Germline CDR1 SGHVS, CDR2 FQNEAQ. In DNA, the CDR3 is TGTGCCAGCAGCTCCCGGGTCTCGACAGGGGGCCGCACTGAAGCTTTCTTT. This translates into CASSSRVSTGGRTEAFF.

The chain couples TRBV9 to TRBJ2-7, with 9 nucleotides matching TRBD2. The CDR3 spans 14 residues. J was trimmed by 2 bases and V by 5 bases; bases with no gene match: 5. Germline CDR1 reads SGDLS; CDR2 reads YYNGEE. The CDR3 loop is CASSASGMTYEQYF. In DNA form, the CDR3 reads TGTGCCAGCAGTGCTAGCGGGATGACCTACGAGCAGTACTTC.

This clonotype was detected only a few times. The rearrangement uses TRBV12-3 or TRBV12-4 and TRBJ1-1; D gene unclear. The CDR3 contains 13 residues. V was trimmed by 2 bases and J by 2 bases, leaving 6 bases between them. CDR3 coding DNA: TGTGCCAGCAGTTTACTGATTAACACTGAAGCTTTCTTT. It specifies CASSLLINTEAFF.

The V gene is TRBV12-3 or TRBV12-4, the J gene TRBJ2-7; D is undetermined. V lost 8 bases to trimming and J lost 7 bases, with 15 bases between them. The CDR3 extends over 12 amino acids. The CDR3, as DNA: TGTGCCAGCTCGCACACCGCTCGGGAGCAGTACTTC. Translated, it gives CASSHTAREQYF.

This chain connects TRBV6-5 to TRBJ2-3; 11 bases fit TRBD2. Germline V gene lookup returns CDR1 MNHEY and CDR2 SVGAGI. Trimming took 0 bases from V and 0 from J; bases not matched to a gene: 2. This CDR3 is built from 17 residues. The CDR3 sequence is CASSYSRTSGSTDTQYF. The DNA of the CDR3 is TGTGCCAGCAGTTACTCCCGGACTAGCGGGAGCACAGATACGCAGTATTTT.

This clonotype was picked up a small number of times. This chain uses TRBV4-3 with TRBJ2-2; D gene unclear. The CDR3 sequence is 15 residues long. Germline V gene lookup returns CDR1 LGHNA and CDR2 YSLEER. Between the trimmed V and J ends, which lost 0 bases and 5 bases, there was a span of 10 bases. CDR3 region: CASSQDSVLTGELFF. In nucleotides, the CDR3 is TGCGCCAGCAGCCAAGATTCGGTTTTGACCGGGGAGCTGTTTTTT.

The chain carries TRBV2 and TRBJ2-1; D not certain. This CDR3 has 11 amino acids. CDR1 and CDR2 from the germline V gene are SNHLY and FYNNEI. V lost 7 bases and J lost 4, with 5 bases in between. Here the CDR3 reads CASNTYNEQFF. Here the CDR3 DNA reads TGTGCCAGCAACACGTACAATGAGCAGTTCTTC.

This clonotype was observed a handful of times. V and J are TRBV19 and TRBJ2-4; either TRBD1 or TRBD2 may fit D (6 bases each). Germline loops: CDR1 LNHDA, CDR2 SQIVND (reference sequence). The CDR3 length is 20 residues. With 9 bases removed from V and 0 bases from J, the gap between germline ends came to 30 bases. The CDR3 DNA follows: TGTGCCAGCTCCGGAGCACTGGCAGCAAGGGGGAGGCTAGCCAAAAACATTCAGTACTTC. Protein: CASSGALAARGRLAKNIQYF.

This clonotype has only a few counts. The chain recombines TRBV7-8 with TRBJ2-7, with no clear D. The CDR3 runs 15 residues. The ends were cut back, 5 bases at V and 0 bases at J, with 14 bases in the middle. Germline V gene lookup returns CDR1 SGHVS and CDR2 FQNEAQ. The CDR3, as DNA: TGTGCCAGCAGCCCGGAGAGGTTTGCCTCCTACGAGCAGTACTTC. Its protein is CASSPERFASYEQYF.

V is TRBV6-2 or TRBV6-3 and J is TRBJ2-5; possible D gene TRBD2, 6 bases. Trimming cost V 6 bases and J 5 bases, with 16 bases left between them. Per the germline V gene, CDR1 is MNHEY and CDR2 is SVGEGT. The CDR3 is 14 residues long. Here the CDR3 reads CASSHGTFAETQYF. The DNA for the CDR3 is TGTGCCAGCAGCCACGGGACTTTTGCGGAGACCCAGTACTTC.

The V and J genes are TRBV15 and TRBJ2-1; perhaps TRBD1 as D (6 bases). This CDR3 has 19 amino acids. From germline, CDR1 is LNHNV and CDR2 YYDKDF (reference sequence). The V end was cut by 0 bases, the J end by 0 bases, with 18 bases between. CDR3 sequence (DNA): TGTGCCACCAGCAGAGATCCTGCAACCGGGACACACTCCTACAATGAGCAGTTCTTC. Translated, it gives CATSRDPATGTHSYNEQFF.